This TCR beta chain was identified during a study of blood T cells in healthy people across ages. Points from the study as a whole: Unsorted PBMC input precluded a conclusive naive versus antigen-experienced comparison. Compared with aged donors, long-lived donors showed fewer expanded clones, suggesting selection.

This clonotype showed up just a few times. Its antigen is unidentified. Per germline, CDR1 SGHRS and CDR2 YFSETQ. This CDR3 region has 14 residues. V lost 4 bases to trimming and J lost 6 bases; unmatched junction nucleotides: 5. The authors ran a second PCR of roughly 6 to 11 cycles using a sample-barcoded 5' primer and a J-beta primer mix. The yield of each sample was at least 2.5 million CDR3-containing paired-end reads. Each CDR3 protein is one row after TCRdb ran MiXCR on the 5' RACE reads. The sample has some 1,500,000 distinct CDR3 sequences, roughly 43% seen once; the top ten hold less than 5%.

The V and J genes are TRBV5-1 and TRBJ2-4; 9 bases are a match to TRBD1. Sequencing was performed on blood. The source of this sequence is a woman younger than 35 in good health. The CDR3 loop is CASSGQGMGNIQYF. The CDR3 region has the DNA TGCGCCAGCAGCGGACAGGGGATGGGAAACATTCAGTACTTC.